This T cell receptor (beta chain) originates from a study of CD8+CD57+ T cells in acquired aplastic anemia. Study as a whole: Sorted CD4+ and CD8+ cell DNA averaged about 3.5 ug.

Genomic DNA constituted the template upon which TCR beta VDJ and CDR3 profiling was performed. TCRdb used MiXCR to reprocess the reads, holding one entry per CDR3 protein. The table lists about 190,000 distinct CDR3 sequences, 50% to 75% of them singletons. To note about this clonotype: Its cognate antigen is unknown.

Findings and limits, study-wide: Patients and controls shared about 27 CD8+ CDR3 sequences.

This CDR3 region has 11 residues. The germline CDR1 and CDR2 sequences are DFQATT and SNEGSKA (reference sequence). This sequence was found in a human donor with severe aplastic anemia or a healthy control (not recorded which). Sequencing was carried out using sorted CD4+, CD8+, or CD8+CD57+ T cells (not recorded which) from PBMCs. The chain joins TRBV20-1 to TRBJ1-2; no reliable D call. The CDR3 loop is CIPNSNYGYTF. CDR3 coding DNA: TGCATCCCGAACAGCAACTATGGCTACACCTTC.